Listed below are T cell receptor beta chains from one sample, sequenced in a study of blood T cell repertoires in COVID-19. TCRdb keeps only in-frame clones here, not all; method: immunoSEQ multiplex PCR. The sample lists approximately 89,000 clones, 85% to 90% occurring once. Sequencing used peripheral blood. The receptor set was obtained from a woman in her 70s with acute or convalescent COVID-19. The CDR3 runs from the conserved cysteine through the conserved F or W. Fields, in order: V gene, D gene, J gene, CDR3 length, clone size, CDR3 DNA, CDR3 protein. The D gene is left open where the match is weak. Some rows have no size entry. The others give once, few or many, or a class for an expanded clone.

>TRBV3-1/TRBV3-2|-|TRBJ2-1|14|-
TGTGCCAGCAGCCAAGAGACAGTTTACAATGAGCAGTTCTTC
CASSQETVYNEQFF
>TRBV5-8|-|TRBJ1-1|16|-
TGTGCCAGCAGCTTGTACTTAGGAGGGGCCGGCACTGAAGCTTTCTTT
CASSLYLGGAGTEAFF
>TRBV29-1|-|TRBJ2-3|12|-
TGCAGCGTTGCCGCCCAGACAGATACGCAGTATTTT
CSVAAQTDTQYF
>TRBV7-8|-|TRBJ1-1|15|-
TGTGCCAGCAGCCCGACAGGTTTTGAGAACACTGAAGCTTTCTTT
CASSPTGFENTEAFF
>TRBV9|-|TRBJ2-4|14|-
TGTGCCAGCAGCGTAGGTCTAGCCAAAAACATTCAGTACTTC
CASSVGLAKNIQYF
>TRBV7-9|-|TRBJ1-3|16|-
TGTGCCAGCAGCTTAAGTGGGAGGGGCTCTGGAAACACCATATATTTT
CASSLSGRGSGNTIYF
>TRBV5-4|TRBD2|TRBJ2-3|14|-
TGTGCCAGCAGCTCGACTAGCGGGGGAGATACGCAGTATTTT
CASSSTSGGDTQYF
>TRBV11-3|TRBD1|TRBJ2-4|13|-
TGTGCCAGCAGCCTGACAGGGGTTCACATTCAGTACTTC
CASSLTGVHIQYF
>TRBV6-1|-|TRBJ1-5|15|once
TGTGCCAGCAGTGAAGGCAGTTATAGCAATCAGCCCCAGCATTTT
CASSEGSYSNQPQHF
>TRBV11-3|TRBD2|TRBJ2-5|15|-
TGTGCCAGCAGCTTACGAGCGGGGATCCAAGAGACCCAGTACTTC
CASSLRAGIQETQYF
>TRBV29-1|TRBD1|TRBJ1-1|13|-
TGCAGCGGCAGCCGGGACAGGGGGACTGAAGCTTTCTTT
CSGSRDRGTEAFF
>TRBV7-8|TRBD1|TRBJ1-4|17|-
TGTGCCAGCAGCTTAGACCTATTACAGGGGACAAATGAAAAACTGTTTTTT
CASSLDLLQGTNEKLFF
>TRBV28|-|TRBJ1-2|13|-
TGTGCCAGCAGATCCGGACAGTCCTATGGCTACACCTTC
CASRSGQSYGYTF
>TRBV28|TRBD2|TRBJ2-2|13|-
TGTGCCAGCAGAGTTAGCGGGAGGGGGCAGCTGTTTTTT
CASRVSGRGQLFF
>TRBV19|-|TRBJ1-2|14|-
TGTGCCAGTAGGAACCAGGGGATGGTCCATGGCTACACCTTC
CASRNQGMVHGYTF
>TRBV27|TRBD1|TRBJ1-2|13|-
TGTGCCAGCAGACCGGACAGGGCCTATGGCTACACCTTC
CASRPDRAYGYTF
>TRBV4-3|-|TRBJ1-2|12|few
TGCGCCAGCAGCCAAGGGGGAGCTGGCTACACCTTC
CASSQGGAGYTF
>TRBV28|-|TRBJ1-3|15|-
TGTGCCAGCACCTCTGGGGGGAGTGCTGGAAACACCATATATTTT
CASTSGGSAGNTIYF
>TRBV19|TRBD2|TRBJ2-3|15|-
TGTGCCAGTAGTTCCTCGGGACTAGGGACAGATACGCAGTATTTT
CASSSSGLGTDTQYF
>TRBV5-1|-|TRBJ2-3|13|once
TGCGCCAGCAGCTCCCTAGGCACAGATACGCAGTATTTT
CASSSLGTDTQYF
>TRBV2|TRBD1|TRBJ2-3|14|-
TGTGCCAGCAGCGCGACAGGGCCCCCAGATACGCAGTATTTT
CASSATGPPDTQYF
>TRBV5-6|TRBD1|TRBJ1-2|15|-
TGTGCCAGCAGCCTACCAAACACCAGGGGGGATGGCTACACCTTC
CASSLPNTRGDGYTF
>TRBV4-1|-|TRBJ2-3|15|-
TGCGCCAGCAGCCAAGACCCCCCTAGCACAGATACGCAGTATTTT
CASSQDPPSTDTQYF
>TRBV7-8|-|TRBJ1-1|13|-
TGTGCCAGCAGCTACGAACCCCAGGGTGTAGCTTTCTTT
CASSYEPQGVAFF
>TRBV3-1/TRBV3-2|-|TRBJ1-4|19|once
TGTGCCAGCAGCCAACCTACGGGACATATGGTTGCAACTAATGAAAAACTGTTTTTT
CASSQPTGHMVATNEKLFF